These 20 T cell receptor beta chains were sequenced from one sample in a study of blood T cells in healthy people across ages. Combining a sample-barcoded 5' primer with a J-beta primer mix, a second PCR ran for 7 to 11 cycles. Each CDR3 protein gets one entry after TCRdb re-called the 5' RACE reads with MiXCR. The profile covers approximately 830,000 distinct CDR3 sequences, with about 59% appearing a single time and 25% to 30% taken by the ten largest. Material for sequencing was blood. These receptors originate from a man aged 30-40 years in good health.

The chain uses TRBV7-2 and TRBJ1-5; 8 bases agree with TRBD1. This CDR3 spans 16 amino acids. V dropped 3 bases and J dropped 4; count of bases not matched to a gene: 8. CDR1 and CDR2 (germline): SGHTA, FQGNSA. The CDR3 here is CASSLTGAVINQPQHF. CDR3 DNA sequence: TGTGCCAGCAGCTTGACAGGGGCGGTGATAAATCAGCCCCAGCATTTT.

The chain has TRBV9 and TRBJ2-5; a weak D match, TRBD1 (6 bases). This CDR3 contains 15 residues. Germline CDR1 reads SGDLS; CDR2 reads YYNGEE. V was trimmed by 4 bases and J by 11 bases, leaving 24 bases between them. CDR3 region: CASSSPDVGDNKQYF. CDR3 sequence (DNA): TGTGCCAGCAGCTCACCTGACGTGGGGGACAATAAGCAGTACTTC.

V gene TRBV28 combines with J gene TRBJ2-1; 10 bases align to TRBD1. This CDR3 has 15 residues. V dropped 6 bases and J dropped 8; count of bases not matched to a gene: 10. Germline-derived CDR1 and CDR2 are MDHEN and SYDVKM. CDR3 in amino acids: CASSTPGTGEYEQFF. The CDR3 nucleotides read TGTGCCAGCAGCACCCCCGGGACAGGGGAATATGAGCAGTTCTTC.

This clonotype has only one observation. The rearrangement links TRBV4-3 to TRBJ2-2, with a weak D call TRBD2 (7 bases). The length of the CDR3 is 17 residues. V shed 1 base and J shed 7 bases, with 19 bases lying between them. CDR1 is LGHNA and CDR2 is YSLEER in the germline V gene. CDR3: CASSQGAGAPSDGELFF. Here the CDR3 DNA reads TGCGCCAGCAGCCAAGGTGCGGGGGCTCCTAGTGACGGGGAGCTGTTTTTT.

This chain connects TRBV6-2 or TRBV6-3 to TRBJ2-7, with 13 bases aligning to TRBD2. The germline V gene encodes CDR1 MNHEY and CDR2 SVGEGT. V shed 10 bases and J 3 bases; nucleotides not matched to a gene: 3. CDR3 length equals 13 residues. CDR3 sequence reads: CATGLAGVYEQYF. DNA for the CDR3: TGTGCCACCGGACTAGCGGGGGTCTACGAGCAGTACTTC.

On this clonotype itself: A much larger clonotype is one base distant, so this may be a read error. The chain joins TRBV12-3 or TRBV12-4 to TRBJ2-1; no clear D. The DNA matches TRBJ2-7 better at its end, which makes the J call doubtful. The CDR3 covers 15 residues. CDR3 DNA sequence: TGTGCCAGCAGTTTAGGGACGGGCTCCTACAATGAGCAGTACTTC. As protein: CASSLGTGSYNEQYF.

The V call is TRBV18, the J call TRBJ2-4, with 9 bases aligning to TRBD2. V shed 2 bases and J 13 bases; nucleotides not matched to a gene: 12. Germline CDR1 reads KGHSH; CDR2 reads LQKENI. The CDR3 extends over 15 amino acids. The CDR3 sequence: CASSPGTSYPEEQYF. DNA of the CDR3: TGTGCCAGCTCACCAGGGACTAGCTACCCGGAGGAGCAGTACTTC.

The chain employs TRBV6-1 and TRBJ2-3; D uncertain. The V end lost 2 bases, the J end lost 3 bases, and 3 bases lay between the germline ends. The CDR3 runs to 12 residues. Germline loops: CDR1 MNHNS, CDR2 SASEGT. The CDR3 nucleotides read TGTGCCAGCAGTGAATGGACAGATACGCAGTATTTT. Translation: CASSEWTDTQYF.

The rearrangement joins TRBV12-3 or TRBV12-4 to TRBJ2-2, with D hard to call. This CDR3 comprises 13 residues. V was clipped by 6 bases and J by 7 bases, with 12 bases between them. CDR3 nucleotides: TGTGCCAGCAGCCGACTTATGATCGGGGAGCTGTTTTTT. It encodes CASSRLMIGELFF.

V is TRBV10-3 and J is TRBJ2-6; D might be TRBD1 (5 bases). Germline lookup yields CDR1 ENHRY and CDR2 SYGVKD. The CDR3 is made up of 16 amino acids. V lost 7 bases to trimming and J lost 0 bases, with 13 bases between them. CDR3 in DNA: TGTGCCATCATGCAGACAGCAGGCTCTGGGGCCAACGTCCTGACTTTC. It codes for CAIMQTAGSGANVLTF.

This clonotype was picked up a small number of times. In nucleotides, the CDR3 is TGTGCCAGCACCGGACTAGCGGGGGGAAGCACAGATACGCAGTATTTT. Protein product: CASTGLAGGSTDTQYF. This chain connects TRBV13 to TRBJ2-3; 14 nucleotides line up with TRBD2. V shed 7 bases and J 0 bases; nucleotides not matched to a gene: 3. The germline gives CDR1 PRHDT, CDR2 FYEKMQ (reference sequence). The CDR3 totals 16 residues.

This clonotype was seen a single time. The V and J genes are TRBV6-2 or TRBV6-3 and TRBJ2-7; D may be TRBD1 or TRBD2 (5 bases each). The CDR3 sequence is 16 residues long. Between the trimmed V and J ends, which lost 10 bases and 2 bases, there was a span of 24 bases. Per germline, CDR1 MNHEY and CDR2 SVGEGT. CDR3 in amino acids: CANSDPGALATYEQYF. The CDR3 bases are TGTGCCAACAGCGATCCCGGGGCTCTGGCTACCTACGAGCAGTACTTC.

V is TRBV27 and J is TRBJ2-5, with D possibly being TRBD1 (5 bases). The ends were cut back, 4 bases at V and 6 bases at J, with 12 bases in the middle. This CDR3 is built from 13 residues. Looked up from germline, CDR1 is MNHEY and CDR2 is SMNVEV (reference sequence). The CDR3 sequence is CASSSDTDKTQYF. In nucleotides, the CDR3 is TGTGCCAGCAGTTCGGACACTGACAAGACCCAGTACTTC.

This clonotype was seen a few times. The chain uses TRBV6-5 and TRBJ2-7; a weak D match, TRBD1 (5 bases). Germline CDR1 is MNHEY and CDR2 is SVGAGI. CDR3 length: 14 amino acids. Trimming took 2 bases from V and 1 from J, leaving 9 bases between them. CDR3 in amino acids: CASSYGDSSYEQYF. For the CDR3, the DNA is TGTGCCAGCAGTTACGGCGACAGTTCCTACGAGCAGTACTTC.

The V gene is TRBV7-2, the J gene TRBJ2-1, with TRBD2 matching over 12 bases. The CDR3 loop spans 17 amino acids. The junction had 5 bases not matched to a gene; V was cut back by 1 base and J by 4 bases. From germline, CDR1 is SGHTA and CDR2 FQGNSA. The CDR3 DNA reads TGTGCCAGCAGCTTAGTGGGACTAGCGGGCCGGTACAATGAGCAGTTCTTC. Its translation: CASSLVGLAGRYNEQFF.

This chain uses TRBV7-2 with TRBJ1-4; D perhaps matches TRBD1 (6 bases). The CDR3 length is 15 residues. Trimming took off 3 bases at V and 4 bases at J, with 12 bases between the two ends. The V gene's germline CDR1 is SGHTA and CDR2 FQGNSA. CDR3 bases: TGTGCCAGCAGCTTGGGGGCAGGGGATAATGAAAAACTGTTTTTT. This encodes CASSLGAGDNEKLFF.

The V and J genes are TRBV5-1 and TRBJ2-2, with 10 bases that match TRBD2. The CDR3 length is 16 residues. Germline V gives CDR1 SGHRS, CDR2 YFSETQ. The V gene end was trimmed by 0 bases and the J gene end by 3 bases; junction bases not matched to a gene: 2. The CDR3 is CASSLDSGGYTGELFF. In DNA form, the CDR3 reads TGCGCCAGCAGCTTGGATAGCGGGGGGTACACCGGGGAGCTGTTTTTT.

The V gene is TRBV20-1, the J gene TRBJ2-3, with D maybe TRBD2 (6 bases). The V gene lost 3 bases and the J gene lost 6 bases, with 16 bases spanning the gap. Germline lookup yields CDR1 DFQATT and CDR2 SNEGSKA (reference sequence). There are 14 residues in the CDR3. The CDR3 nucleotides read TGCAGTGCTAGTGTGGGCAGGGAGGCTGATACGCAGTATTTT. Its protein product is CSASVGREADTQYF.

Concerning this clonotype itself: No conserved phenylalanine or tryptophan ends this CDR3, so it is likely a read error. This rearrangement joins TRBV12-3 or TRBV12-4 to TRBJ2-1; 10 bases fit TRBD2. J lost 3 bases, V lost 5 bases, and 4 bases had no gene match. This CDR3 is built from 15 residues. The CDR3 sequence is CASSPSSGGYNEQFL. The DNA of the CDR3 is TGTGCCAGCAGTCCATCTAGCGGGGGCTACAATGAGCAGTTCCTC.

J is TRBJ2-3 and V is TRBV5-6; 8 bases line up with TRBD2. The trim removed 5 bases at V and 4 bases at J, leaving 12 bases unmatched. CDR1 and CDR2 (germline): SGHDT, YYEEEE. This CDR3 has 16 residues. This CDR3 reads CASRAATGGAADTQYF. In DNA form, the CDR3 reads TGTGCCAGCAGAGCAGCGACCGGGGGGGCGGCAGATACGCAGTATTTT.